This TCR beta chain was sequenced in a study of cytomegalovirus exposure and HLA in healthy donors. Vbeta (60) and Jbeta (13) primers were used in the PCR. Clones were sequenced by immunoSEQ multiplex PCR, and TCRdb holds only the in-frame ones, with some missing. The sample holds 130,000 to 150,000 clones, roughly four fifths seen once. Germline CDR1 reads MGHDK; CDR2 reads SYGVNS. The CDR3 extends over 12 amino acids. J lost 8 bases, V lost 5 bases, and 5 bases had no gene match. This clone has just one count. The antigen is not known. Study results and limitations: A missense variant in DCLRE1C was later tied to TCR beta V- and J-gene trimming. As a later analysis revealed, the rate of TCR association differed by HLA locus, with DRB1 most and HLA-C fewest.

Sequencing input: PBMCs. The chain is built from TRBV25-1 and TRBJ1-2, with TRBD1 matching 7 bases. The clonotype was recovered from a man aged 35-49 years in good health and CMV-seropositive. CDR3 DNA sequence: TGTGCCAGCAGTACTAACAGGGGAGGCTACACCTTC. It translates to CASSTNRGGYTF.